These 28 T cell receptor beta chains share one sample of origin, sequenced in a study of regulatory T cells in long-lasting Graves disease. Investigators prepared the TCR beta libraries by applying iRepertoire HTBI primers and Arm-PCR of CDR3 regions. TCRdb reprocessed the multiplex PCR reads with MiXCR, giving one entry per CDR3 protein. This repertoire shows about 450,000 distinct CDR3 sequences, 23% found once; its top ten account for about a quarter. The time point: persistent/refractory GD, antithyroid drugs over 5 years with positive TRAb. Extracted PBMC RNA gave rise to the TCR library. Material: peripheral blood mononuclear cells (PBMCs), obtained when the disease was refractory, from a patient treated with antithyroid drugs. The origin of the receptors is a female donor with Graves disease.

Concerning this clonotype itself: The junction differs from germline at one of its ends, possibly a read error. V gene TRBV5-6 combines with J gene TRBJ2-5; 8 nucleotides match TRBD2. This CDR3 comprises 16 residues. The germline V gene encodes CDR1 SGHDT and CDR2 YYEEEE. The CDR3 DNA follows: TGTGCCAGCAGCTCAACCCCCGAGCGGGGGATCGAGACCCAGTGCTTC. Translated: CASSSTPERGIETQCF.

The chain joins TRBV15 to TRBJ1-6, with TRBD1 matching 7 bases. The ends lost 4 bases at V and 9 bases at J; junction bases unmatched: 3. CDR1 LNHNV and CDR2 YYDKDF come from the germline V gene (reference sequence). The CDR3 runs 13 residues. The CDR3 nucleotides read TGTGCCACCAGCACGCAGGGGGGTTCACCCCTCCACTTT. Amino acid sequence: CATSTQGGSPLHF.

This clonotype was observed at least ten times. This rearrangement joins TRBV12-3 or TRBV12-4 to TRBJ2-7; the D is unclear. This CDR3 is built from 12 residues. The germline V and J ends were trimmed by 8 bases and 1 base, with 9 bases remaining between them. As DNA, the CDR3 is TGTGCCAGCCGTCCCGAGTCCTACGAGCAGTACTTC. The encoded protein is CASRPESYEQYF.

The rearrangement uses TRBV9 and TRBJ1-4; weak D call: TRBD1 (6 bases). The germline gives CDR1 SGDLS, CDR2 YYNGEE. The ends were cut back, 4 bases at V and 0 bases at J, with 10 bases in the middle. The CDR3 length is 15 residues. The CDR3 nucleotides read TGTGCCAGCAGCCCCGGGACATCAACTAATGAAAAACTGTTTTTT. Its protein product is CASSPGTSTNEKLFF.

The sample holds many counts of this clonotype. CDR3 bases: TGCAGTGCTGAGGACAGGGAAGCGAACATTCAGTACTTC. Protein sequence: CSAEDREANIQYF. The V call is TRBV20-1, the J call TRBJ2-4, with 8 bases identical to TRBD1. CDR1 is DFQATT, CDR2 SNEGSKA, per germline (reference sequence). This CDR3 comprises 13 residues. J gave up 7 bases and V 5 bases, and 7 bases lay outside the gene matches.

This clonotype appeared a few times. The chain joins TRBV6-1 to TRBJ2-7; D may be TRBD2 (6 bases). The CDR3 is 12 amino acids. V was shortened by 0 bases and J by 6 bases, with 6 bases between the two germline ends. Germline V gene data show CDR1 as MNHNS and CDR2 as SASEGT. CDR3 in DNA: TGTGCCAGCAGTGAAGCCGGGGGCGAGCAGTACTTC. Amino acids: CASSEAGGEQYF.

In its sample, this clonotype is medium-sized. V and J are TRBV12-3 or TRBV12-4 and TRBJ1-1, with D hard to call. This CDR3 is built from 12 residues. Trimming cost V 6 bases and J 8 bases, with 13 bases left between them. CDR3 in amino acids: CASRLPPTEAFF. CDR3 sequence (DNA): TGTGCCAGCAGACTACCCCCGACAGAAGCTTTCTTT.

This clonotype was picked up many times. The chain carries TRBV2 and TRBJ2-7; TRBD1 aligns across 8 bases. There are 13 residues in the CDR3. With 9 bases clipped from V and 0 bases from J, the junction kept 4 bases outside the gene matches. Germline lookup yields CDR1 SNHLY and CDR2 FYNNEI. DNA of the CDR3: TGTGCCAGTGGTGGGACAGGCTCCTACGAGCAGTACTTC. Translation gives CASGGTGSYEQYF.

This clonotype has more than one count but fewer than ten. This chain joins TRBV11-2 and TRBJ2-7; 10 bases line up with TRBD2. The CDR3 spans 18 residues. Germline CDR1 is SGHAT and CDR2 is FQNNGV. Unmatched junction bases numbered 16, after V lost 5 bases and J lost 3 bases. The CDR3 DNA reads TGTGCCAGCAGCCAGGGCCCCCGCAGCGGGAGGGCCCTCTACGAGCAGTACTTC. It specifies CASSQGPRSGRALYEQYF.

The genes are TRBV5-1 and TRBJ2-2, with D unresolved. This CDR3 comprises 13 residues. Germline V CDR1 and CDR2: SGHRS, YFSETQ. The CDR3 spells CESGVYSTGELFF. Written as DNA, the CDR3 is TGCGAGAGTGGGGTCTACAGCACCGGGGAGCTGTTTTTT.

This clonotype was detected ten times or more. V and J are TRBV29-1 and TRBJ2-7; no clear D. CDR3 length: 12 amino acids. Germline lookup yields CDR1 SQVTM and CDR2 ANQGSEA. V was cut by 3 bases and J by 3 bases, with 9 bases left in between. The CDR3 DNA sequence: TGCAGCGTTGAGGGCCAGAGCTACGAGCAGTACTTC. Its protein product is CSVEGQSYEQYF.

In this sample, this clonotype turned up a few times. The rearrangement uses TRBV19 and TRBJ1-3, with a weak D call TRBD1 (5 bases). The V and J ends lost 4 bases and 0 bases respectively, with 10 bases between them. CDR3 length equals 15 residues. Germline V CDR1 and CDR2: LNHDA, SQIVND (reference sequence). CDR3 amino acids: CASSTPTVSGNTIYF. CDR3 nucleotide sequence: TGTGCCAGTAGTACCCCGACAGTCTCTGGAAACACCATATATTTT.

Many counts were recorded for this clonotype. V gene TRBV12-3 or TRBV12-4 combines with J gene TRBJ2-7, with 7 bases matching TRBD1. There are 10 residues in the CDR3. Trimming removed 6 bases from V and 11 bases from J; junction bases left unmatched: 4. The CDR3: CASRGDREYF. The CDR3 nucleotides are TGTGCCAGCAGGGGAGACAGGGAGTACTTC.

There are a few counts of this clonotype. The gene calls are TRBV10-3 and TRBJ2-5; a weak D match, TRBD2 (5 bases). Trimming took off 6 bases at V and 2 bases at J, with 13 bases between the two ends. Germline V gene data show CDR1 as ENHRY and CDR2 as SYGVKD. CDR3 length: 14 residues. The CDR3 protein is CAISPGRGQETQYF. For the CDR3, the DNA is TGTGCCATCAGCCCTGGACGGGGACAAGAGACCCAGTACTTC.

As to this clonotype: With a far larger clone one base away, a read error is the likely cause. J is TRBJ2-5 and V is TRBV28; D gene uncertain. Germline loops: CDR1 MDHEN, CDR2 SYDVKM. V lost 8 bases and J 0 bases, leaving 7 bases between the germline ends. The length of the CDR3 is 12 residues. CDR3 region: CASGPYQETQYF. Here the CDR3 DNA reads TGTGCCAGCGGCCCGTACCAAGAGACCCAGTACTTC.

To note about this clonotype: This may come from a read error, since a much larger clone is one base off. This rearrangement joins TRBV2 to TRBJ1-4, with 7 bases identical to TRBD1. CDR1 is SNHLY, CDR2 FYNNEI, per germline. The CDR3 has 13 residues. The CDR3 here is CASSGTDNEELFF. DNA of the CDR3: TGTGCCAGCTCCGGGACAGATAATGAAGAACTGTTTTTT. Looking up the rest from reference TRBV2 and TRBJ1-4 gives the full variable domain: EPEVTQTPSHQVTQMGQEVILRCVPISNHLYFYWYRQILGQKVEFLVSFYNNEISEKSEIFDDQFSVERPDGSNFTLKIRSTKLEDSAMYFCASSGTDNEELFFGSGTQLSVL.

The gene calls are TRBV24-1 and TRBJ1-1; D gene uncertain. The CDR3 sequence is 9 residues long. Trimming removed 9 bases at V and 11 bases at J, with 9 bases between. The germline V gene encodes CDR1 KGHDR and CDR2 SFDVKD. The CDR3 DNA follows: TGTGCCACCTACCCGAGTGCTTTCTTT. Protein sequence: CATYPSAFF.

The chain couples TRBV9 to TRBJ2-5; 13 bases align to TRBD2. The CDR3 covers 16 residues. Per the germline V gene, CDR1 is SGDLS and CDR2 is YYNGEE. With V trimmed by 4 bases and J by 1 base, 4 bases remained unmatched. Here the CDR3 reads CASSFGTSGIQETQYF. CDR3 DNA: TGTGCCAGCAGCTTTGGGACTAGCGGGATCCAAGAGACCCAGTACTTC.

Written as DNA, the CDR3 is TGTGCCAGCGGCTCGACAGGGGGAAAGACCCAGTACTTC. This encodes CASGSTGGKTQYF. The chain recombines TRBV2 with TRBJ2-5, with TRBD1 matching over 9 bases. The CDR3 spans 13 residues. Germline V gene data show CDR1 as SNHLY and CDR2 as FYNNEI. V dropped 8 bases and J dropped 6; count of bases not matched to a gene: 7. The complete variable domain, with remaining parts taken from reference TRBV2 and TRBJ2-5, reads EPEVTQTPSHQVTQMGQEVILRCVPISNHLYFYWYRQILGQKVEFLVSFYNNEISEKSEIFDDQFSVERPDGSNFTLKIRSTKLEDSAMYFCASGSTGGKTQYFGPGTRLLVL.

This clonotype appeared many times. The chain has TRBV30 and TRBJ1-4; TRBD1 is a possible D gene (5 bases). This CDR3 spans 11 amino acids. Germline V gene lookup returns CDR1 GTSNPN and CDR2 SVGIG (reference sequence). The germline V and J ends were trimmed by 2 bases and 13 bases, with 11 bases remaining between them. The CDR3 region has the DNA TGTGCCTGGAGTTATGGGAGGGGACTGTTTTTT. Residues: CAWSYGRGLFF.

This clonotype was detected many times. The J gene is TRBJ2-3, the V gene TRBV20-1, with D unclear. This CDR3 is built from 13 residues. Germline CDR1 reads DFQATT; CDR2 reads SNEGSKA (reference sequence). Trimming cost V 0 bases and J 3 bases, with 7 bases left between them. CDR3 sequence (DNA): TGCAGTGCTAGAGATCTTGGTACAGATACGCAGTATTTT. Its translation: CSARDLGTDTQYF.

V is TRBV30 and J is TRBJ1-5; a weak D match, TRBD1 (5 bases). Germline-derived CDR1 and CDR2 are GTSNPN and SVGIG (reference sequence). CDR3 length equals 13 residues. With 3 bases removed from V and 0 bases from J, the gap between germline ends came to 6 bases. Here the CDR3 reads CAWRGGSNQPQHF. CDR3 nucleotides: TGTGCCTGGAGGGGGGGTAGCAATCAGCCCCAGCATTTT.

Ten or more counts support this clonotype. The chain uses TRBV28 and TRBJ1-1; unclear D gene. There are 15 residues in the CDR3. Germline values: CDR1 MDHEN, CDR2 SYDVKM. V lost 2 bases and J 1 base, leaving 11 bases between the germline ends. Here the CDR3 DNA reads TGTGCCAGCAGTTTAACCGGCAGCTCGAACACTGAAGCTTTCTTT. Protein sequence: CASSLTGSSNTEAFF.

This chain joins TRBV3-1 and TRBJ2-7; D gene uncertain. Trimming cost V 5 bases and J 0 bases, with 5 bases left between them. The CDR3 sequence is 12 residues long. CDR1 and CDR2 from the germline V gene are LGHDT and YNNKEL (reference sequence). The CDR3 here is CASSTFSYEQYF. In DNA, the CDR3 is TGTGCCAGCAGCACATTCTCCTACGAGCAGTACTTC.

The rearrangement joins TRBV4-3 to TRBJ2-2; D is possibly TRBD1 (5 bases). The CDR3 spans 15 residues. Trimming stripped 2 bases from V and 7 bases from J, with 14 bases between. Germline CDR1 is LGHNA and CDR2 is YSLEER. CDR3 nucleotide sequence: TGCGCCAGCAGCCAAATAAATCAGGGTATCGGGGAGCTGTTTTTT. It translates to CASSQINQGIGELFF.

The chain combines TRBV20-1 with TRBJ2-2; maybe TRBD1 (6 bases). V gave up 6 bases and J gave up 4 bases, with 24 bases separating them. Looked up from germline, CDR1 is DFQATT and CDR2 is SNEGSKA (reference sequence). The CDR3 consists of 17 residues. CDR3 region: CSAAQIRQDLSTGELFF. CDR3 nucleotides: TGCAGTGCCGCGCAAATCCGACAGGATCTAAGCACCGGGGAGCTGTTTTTT.

This clonotype was seen ten or more times. The CDR3 sequence is CASSPLGGRETQYF. In DNA, the CDR3 is TGTGCCAGCAGTCCATTGGGGGGGAGGGAGACCCAGTACTTC. The V call is TRBV2, the J call TRBJ2-5; TRBD2 matches 7 bases. The germline V gene encodes CDR1 SNHLY and CDR2 FYNNEI. The CDR3 runs to 14 residues. Trimming removed 5 bases from V and 5 bases from J; junction bases left unmatched: 8.

Worth noting for this clonotype: A single base separates this from a much larger clone, so it may be a read error. The CDR3 loop reads CASWRPGTPGNF. Here the CDR3 DNA reads TGTGCCAGCTGGAGACCCGGGACCCCCGGGAACTTC. The rearrangement joins TRBV2 to TRBJ2-7; D could derive from TRBD1 or TRBD2 (5 bases each). Germline V lookup: CDR1 SNHLY, CDR2 FYNNEI. The CDR3 runs 12 residues.